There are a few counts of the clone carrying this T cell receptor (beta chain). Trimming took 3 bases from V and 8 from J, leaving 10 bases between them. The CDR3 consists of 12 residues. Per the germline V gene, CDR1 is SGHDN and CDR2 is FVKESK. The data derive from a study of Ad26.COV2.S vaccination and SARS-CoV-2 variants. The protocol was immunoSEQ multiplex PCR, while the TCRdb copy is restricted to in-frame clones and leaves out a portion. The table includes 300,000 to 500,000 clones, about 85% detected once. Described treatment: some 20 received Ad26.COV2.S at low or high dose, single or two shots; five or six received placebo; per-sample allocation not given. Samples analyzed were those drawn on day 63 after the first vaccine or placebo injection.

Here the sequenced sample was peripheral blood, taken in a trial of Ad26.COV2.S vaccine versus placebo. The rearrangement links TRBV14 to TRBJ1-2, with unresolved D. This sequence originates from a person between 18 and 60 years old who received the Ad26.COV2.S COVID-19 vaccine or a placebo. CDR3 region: CASSHGPGGYTF. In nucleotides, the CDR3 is TGTGCCAGCAGCCACGGACCGGGGGGCTACACCTTC.